The next 18 T cell receptor beta chains were all read from a single sample in a study of blood T cell repertoires in COVID-19. Clones were read by immunoSEQ multiplex PCR, and TCRdb kept only the in-frame ones, dropping some. The sample includes about 260,000 clones, more than 70% seen only once; the top ten take roughly 2.5%. The material sequenced was peripheral blood. These TCRs come from a woman in her 50s with acute or convalescent COVID-19.

This clone was seen only once. V is TRBV27 and J is TRBJ1-6; D call uncertain. CDR1 is MNHEY, CDR2 SMNVEV, per germline (reference sequence). CDR3 length: 14 residues. V was clipped by 7 bases and J by 5 bases, with 12 bases between them. The CDR3 reads CASTSTMHNSPLHF. The CDR3 DNA reads TGTGCCAGCACCTCGACAATGCATAATTCACCCCTCCACTTT.

The V gene is TRBV5-5, the J gene TRBJ1-4; no firm D call. V lost 0 bases and J 5 bases, leaving 8 bases between the germline ends. This CDR3 spans 14 amino acids. Germline-derived CDR1 and CDR2 are SGHKS and YYEKEE (reference sequence). The CDR3 here is CASSLDSGNEKLFF. CDR3 bases: TGTGCCAGCAGCTTGGATTCGGGGAATGAAAAACTGTTTTTT. The complete variable domain, with remaining parts taken from reference TRBV5-5 and TRBJ1-4, reads DAGVTQSPTHLIKTRGQQVTLRCSPISGHKSVSWYQQVLGQGPQFIFQYYEKEERGRGNFPDRFSARQFPNYSSELNVNALLLGDSALYLCASSLDSGNEKLFFGSGTQLSVL.

This chain links TRBV6-5 with TRBJ1-3; 7 bases agree with TRBD1. Per the germline V gene, CDR1 is MNHEY and CDR2 is SVGAGI. V lost 6 bases to trimming and J lost 9 bases; unmatched junction nucleotides: 14. The CDR3 totals 15 residues. CDR3 DNA sequence: TGTGCCAGCAGGACACCGGGGACAGCCAGAGGCACCATATATTTT. Protein sequence: CASRTPGTARGTIYF.

The chain joins TRBV27 to TRBJ2-2; the D gene is possibly TRBD2 (5 bases). Trimming shortened V by 11 bases and J by 3 bases, and 13 bases separated the two germline ends. This CDR3 is 13 amino acids long. Germline V CDR1 and CDR2: MNHEY, SMNVEV (reference sequence). In DNA, the CDR3 is TGTGCCTCAAAACTAGTAGACACCGGGGAGCTGTTTTTT. It yields the protein CASKLVDTGELFF.

The rearrangement joins TRBV9 to TRBJ2-1; 8 bases match TRBD2. The CDR3 loop spans 16 amino acids. The V gene end was trimmed by 0 bases and the J gene end by 4 bases; junction bases not matched to a gene: 6. The V gene's germline CDR1 is SGDLS and CDR2 YYNGEE. The CDR3 DNA follows: TGTGCCAGCAGCGTAGACGAGCGGGAGTGGTACAATGAGCAGTTCTTC. Its protein is CASSVDEREWYNEQFF.

The chain recombines TRBV15 with TRBJ1-1; D possibly corresponds to TRBD1 (6 bases). Germline lookup yields CDR1 LNHNV and CDR2 YYDKDF (reference sequence). The ends were cut back, 4 bases at V and 2 bases at J, with 14 bases in the middle. This CDR3 contains 15 residues. CDR3 sequence reads: CATSKPGHRNTEAFF. CDR3 nucleotide sequence: TGTGCCACCAGCAAGCCGGGACATCGAAACACTGAAGCTTTCTTT.

The chain combines TRBV15 with TRBJ1-5; D gene ambiguous. There are 16 residues in the CDR3. Germline V gene sequence: CDR1 LNHNV, CDR2 YYDKDF (reference sequence). Trimming removed 8 bases from V and 0 bases from J, with 17 bases in between. The CDR3: CATQRGEIYSNQPQHF. CDR3 nucleotides: TGTGCCACCCAGCGCGGCGAAATTTATAGCAATCAGCCCCAGCATTTT.

Only one count was recorded for this clone. The CDR3 protein is CASSFSGYEQYF. Written as DNA, the CDR3 is TGTGCCAGCAGCTTTAGCGGGTACGAGCAGTACTTC. The chain combines TRBV5-5 with TRBJ2-7; TRBD2 aligns across 7 bases. The CDR3 is 12 residues long. The V gene's germline CDR1 is SGHKS and CDR2 YYEKEE (reference sequence). After removal of 2 bases from V and 4 bases from J, the junction contained 0 bases not matched to a gene. The whole variable domain, filled in from reference TRBV5-5 and TRBJ2-7, reads DAGVTQSPTHLIKTRGQQVTLRCSPISGHKSVSWYQQVLGQGPQFIFQYYEKEERGRGNFPDRFSARQFPNYSSELNVNALLLGDSALYLCASSFSGYEQYFGPGTRLTVT.

This clone appeared once. The V call is TRBV5-1, the J call TRBJ2-7, with D tentatively TRBD1 (5 bases). The CDR3 has 14 residues. Deletions cut 1 base from V and 4 bases from J, with 12 bases between. Germline CDR1 SGHRS, CDR2 YFSETQ. This CDR3 reads CASSLYGQGYEQYF. CDR3 bases: TGCGCCAGCAGCTTGTATGGACAAGGTTACGAGCAGTACTTC. Full variable domain (remainder filled in from reference TRBV5-1 and TRBJ2-7): KAGVTQTPRYLIKTRGQQVTLSCSPISGHRSVSWYQQTPGQGLQFLFEYFSETQRNKGNFPGRFSGRQFSNSRSEMNVSTLELGDSALYLCASSLYGQGYEQYFGPGTRLTVT.

This clone was recorded only once. This chain joins TRBV12-5 and TRBJ2-1, with a possible D match to TRBD2 (6 bases). Germline V gives CDR1 LGHNT, CDR2 FRNRAP. The V gene lost 0 bases and the J gene lost 0 bases, with 9 bases spanning the gap. The CDR3 covers 16 residues. CDR3 sequence: CASGLVAGSSYNEQFF. CDR3 nucleotide sequence: TGTGCTAGTGGTTTGGTGGCGGGAAGCTCCTACAATGAGCAGTTCTTC. Drawing the rest from reference TRBV12-5 and TRBJ2-1, the complete variable domain is DARVTQTPRHKVTEMGQEVTMRCQPILGHNTVFWYRQTMMQGLELLAYFRNRAPLDDSGMPKDRFSAEMPDATLATLKIQPSEPRDSAVYFCASGLVAGSSYNEQFFGPGTRLTVL.

The rearrangement joins TRBV19 to TRBJ2-2; D not certain. V was pared by 6 bases and J by 7 bases, with 9 bases between. Germline values: CDR1 LNHDA, CDR2 SQIVND (reference sequence). There are 12 residues in the CDR3. The chain's CDR3 is CASRQVGGELFF. CDR3 nucleotides: TGTGCCAGTAGGCAAGTCGGCGGGGAGCTGTTTTTT.

This clone appeared a single time. The V and J genes are TRBV5-1 and TRBJ2-7; TRBD1 is a possible D gene (5 bases). CDR3 size: 18 residues. V was pared by 0 bases and J by 2 bases, with 21 bases between. Germline-derived CDR1 and CDR2 are SGHRS and YFSETQ. The CDR3 sequence: CASSLAVSSGAEPYEQYF. In nucleotides, the CDR3 is TGCGCCAGCAGCTTGGCCGTATCGAGTGGGGCGGAGCCCTACGAGCAGTACTTC.

The chain uses TRBV12-5 and TRBJ2-3; D is ambiguous. The V gene lost 4 bases and the J gene lost 2 bases, with 7 bases spanning the gap. The germline gives CDR1 LGHNT, CDR2 FRNRAP. This CDR3 has 13 amino acids. The CDR3 DNA reads as TGTGCTAGTGGTTGGAGTACCACAGATACGCAGTATTTT. The encoded protein is CASGWSTTDTQYF.

The V and J genes are TRBV7-2 and TRBJ1-2; no clear D gene. The CDR3 runs 14 residues. The germline CDR1 and CDR2 sequences are SGHTA and FQGNSA. V lost 2 bases, J lost 0 bases, and 7 bases lay in between. CDR3 sequence (DNA): TGTGCCAGCAGCTTAAACCCAGCTAACTATGGCTACACCTTC. Amino acids: CASSLNPANYGYTF.

This clone has a single count. The V and J genes are TRBV11-1 and TRBJ2-2, with a tentative D call TRBD1 (5 bases). With 4 bases removed from V and 4 bases from J, the gap between germline ends came to 7 bases. CDR1 and CDR2 (germline): SGHAT, FQDESV (reference sequence). This CDR3 has 13 amino acids. The CDR3 nucleotides are TGTGCCAGCAGCTGGGGCCCCACCGGGGAGCTGTTTTTT. Translation gives CASSWGPTGELFF.

This sequence joins TRBV14 and TRBJ2-2; maybe TRBD2 (5 bases). The CDR3 length is 17 residues. Germline V gene data show CDR1 as SGHDN and CDR2 as FVKESK. V shed 3 bases and J shed 5 bases, with 19 bases lying between them. CDR3: CASSHEAAGLETGELFF. The CDR3 coding sequence is TGTGCCAGCAGCCATGAAGCTGCGGGTTTGGAAACCGGGGAGCTGTTTTTT.

The CDR3 DNA follows: TGTGCCAGCAGGGCGGTCCTAGCGGGAGAGGTCGATACGCAGTATTTT. The encoded protein is CASRAVLAGEVDTQYF. This chain connects TRBV2 to TRBJ2-3; 10 nucleotides agree with TRBD2. Germline assignment: CDR1 SNHLY and CDR2 FYNNEI. V lost 6 bases and J lost 6; bases outside the gene matches: 12. The length of the CDR3 is 16 residues. Filled out from reference TRBV2 and TRBJ2-3, the complete variable domain reads EPEVTQTPSHQVTQMGQEVILRCVPISNHLYFYWYRQILGQKVEFLVSFYNNEISEKSEIFDDQFSVERPDGSNFTLKIRSTKLEDSAMYFCASRAVLAGEVDTQYFGPGTRLTVL.

A single count supports this clone. This rearrangement joins TRBV3-1 (or the pseudogene TRBV3-2) to TRBJ1-3, with D maybe TRBD1 (6 bases). This CDR3 is built from 15 residues. Germline V lookup: CDR1 LGHDT, CDR2 YNNKEL (reference sequence). With 4 bases removed from V and 4 bases from J, the gap between germline ends came to 14 bases. The CDR3 coding sequence is TGTGCCAGCAGCCGCACACAGGGAGCCGGAAACACCATATATTTT. Protein sequence: CASSRTQGAGNTIYF.